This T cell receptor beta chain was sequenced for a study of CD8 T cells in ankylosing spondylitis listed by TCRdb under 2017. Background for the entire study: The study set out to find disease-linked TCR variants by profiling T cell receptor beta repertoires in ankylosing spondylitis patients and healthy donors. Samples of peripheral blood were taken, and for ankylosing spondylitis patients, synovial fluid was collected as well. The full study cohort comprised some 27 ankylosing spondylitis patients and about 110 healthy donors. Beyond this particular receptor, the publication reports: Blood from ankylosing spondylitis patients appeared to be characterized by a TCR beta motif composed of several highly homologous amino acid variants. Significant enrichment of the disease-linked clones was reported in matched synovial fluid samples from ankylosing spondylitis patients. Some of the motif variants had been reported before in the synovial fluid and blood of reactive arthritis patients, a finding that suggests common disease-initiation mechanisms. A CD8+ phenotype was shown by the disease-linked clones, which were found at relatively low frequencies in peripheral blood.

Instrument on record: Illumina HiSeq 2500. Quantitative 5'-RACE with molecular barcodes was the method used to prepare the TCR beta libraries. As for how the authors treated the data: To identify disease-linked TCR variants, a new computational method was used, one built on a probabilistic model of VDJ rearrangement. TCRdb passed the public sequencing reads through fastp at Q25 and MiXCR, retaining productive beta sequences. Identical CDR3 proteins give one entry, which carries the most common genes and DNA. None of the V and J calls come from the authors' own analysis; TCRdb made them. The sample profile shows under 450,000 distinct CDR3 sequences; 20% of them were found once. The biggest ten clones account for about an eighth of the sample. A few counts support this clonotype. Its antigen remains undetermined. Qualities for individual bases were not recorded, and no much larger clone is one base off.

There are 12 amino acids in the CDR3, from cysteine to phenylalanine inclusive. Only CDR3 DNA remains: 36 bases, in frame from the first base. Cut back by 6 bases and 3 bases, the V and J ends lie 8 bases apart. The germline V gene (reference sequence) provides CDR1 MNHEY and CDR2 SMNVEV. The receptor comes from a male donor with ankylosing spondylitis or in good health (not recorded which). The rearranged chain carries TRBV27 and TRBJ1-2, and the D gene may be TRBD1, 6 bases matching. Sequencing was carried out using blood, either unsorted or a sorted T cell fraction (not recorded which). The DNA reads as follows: TGTGCCAGCAGAGGACAGTACTATGGCTACACCTTC. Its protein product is CASRGQYYGYTF.